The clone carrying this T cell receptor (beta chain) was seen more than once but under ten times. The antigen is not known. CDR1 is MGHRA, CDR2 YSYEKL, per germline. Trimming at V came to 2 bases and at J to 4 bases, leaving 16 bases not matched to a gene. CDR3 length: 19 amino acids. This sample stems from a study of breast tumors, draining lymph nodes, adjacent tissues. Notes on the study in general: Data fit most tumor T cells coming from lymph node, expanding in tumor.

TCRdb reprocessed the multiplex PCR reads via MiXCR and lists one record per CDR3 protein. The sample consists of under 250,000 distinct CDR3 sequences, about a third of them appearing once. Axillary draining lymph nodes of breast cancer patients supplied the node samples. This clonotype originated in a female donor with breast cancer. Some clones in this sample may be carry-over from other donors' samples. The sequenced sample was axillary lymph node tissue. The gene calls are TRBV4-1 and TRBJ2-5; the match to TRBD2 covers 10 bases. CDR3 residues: CASSQLGEQAGGPRETQYF. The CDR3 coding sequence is TGCGCCAGCAGCCAATTAGGGGAACAAGCGGGAGGGCCTCGAGAGACCCAGTACTTC.